Shown below are 27 T cell receptor beta chains from a single sample sequenced in a study of T cell responses to AZD1222 COVID-19 vaccine. The method was immunoSEQ multiplex PCR; TCRdb's version includes in-frame clones alone and lacks a portion of them. Of around 220,000 clones detected, approximately 94% appear once; the ten largest clones hold around 1.5%. This sample comprised peripheral blood, obtained 28 days after the second dose of the MenACWY control vaccine. Every receptor here comes from an adult who received the MenACWY meningococcal vaccine as a control.

This sequence joins TRBV14 and TRBJ1-2; D uncertain. The CDR3 totals 14 residues. From germline, CDR1 is SGHDN and CDR2 FVKESK. Trimming left V 0 bases short and J 13 bases short, with 18 bases between. CDR3 coding DNA: TGTGCCAGCAGCCAAGAGGTGAAAAGACCCCCTCTCACCTTC. This codes for CASSQEVKRPPLTF.

A word on this clone: Relative to the germline gene, one junction end is altered; a read error may explain this. V usage is TRBV12-3 or TRBV12-4 and J usage is TRBJ2-7; D not certain. CDR3 size: 12 residues. The CDR3 spells CASSLNHWPDHF. The CDR3 region has the DNA TGTGCCAGCAGTTTAAACCATTGGCCGGACCACTTC.

Only one count was recorded for this clone. CDR3 in amino acids: CSVDRGVNTEAFF. Here the CDR3 DNA reads TGCAGCGTGGACAGGGGGGTGAACACTGAAGCTTTCTTT. The chain is built from TRBV29-1 and TRBJ1-1; 10 bases are a match to TRBD1. Germline V gene sequence: CDR1 SQVTM, CDR2 ANQGSEA. Trimming took 6 bases from V and 0 from J; bases not matched to a gene: 1. The CDR3 sequence is 13 residues long.

Written as DNA, the CDR3 is TGTGCCAGCAGCTTGGAAGGAGGGGAGGGGAACGAGCAGTACTTC. Translation gives CASSLEGGEGNEQYF. The chain has TRBV5-6 and TRBJ2-7, with 7 bases aligning to TRBD2. After removal of 0 bases from V and 5 bases from J, the junction contained 8 bases not matched to a gene. This CDR3 has 15 residues. Germline loops: CDR1 SGHDT, CDR2 YYEEEE.

The rearrangement uses TRBV6-4 and TRBJ1-4; D is unclear. Germline V gene lookup returns CDR1 MRHNA and CDR2 SNTAGT. V lost 0 bases and J lost 6, with 8 bases in between. This CDR3 has 14 residues. The CDR3, as DNA: TGTGCCAGCAGTGACTCCCACGGGGATGAAAAACTGTTTTTT. Amino acid sequence: CASSDSHGDEKLFF.

This chain uses TRBV6-2 or TRBV6-3 with TRBJ2-5, with D unclear. Germline assignment: CDR1 MNHEY and CDR2 SVGEGT. With 2 bases removed from V and 5 bases from J, the gap between germline ends came to 3 bases. The CDR3 consists of 11 residues. CDR3 amino acids: CASSYAETQYF. In DNA form, the CDR3 reads TGTGCCAGCAGTTACGCCGAGACCCAGTACTTC.

The V and J genes are TRBV27 and TRBJ1-2; 8 bases align to TRBD1. The CDR3 consists of 14 residues. Trimming at V came to 5 bases and at J to 7 bases, leaving 9 bases not matched to a gene. CDR1 is MNHEY and CDR2 is SMNVEV in the germline V gene (reference sequence). The CDR3 sequence is CASSGQGRSGGYTF. CDR3 coding DNA: TGTGCCAGCAGTGGACAGGGACGCAGCGGTGGCTACACCTTC.

This rearrangement joins TRBV18 to TRBJ1-6; perhaps TRBD1 as D (6 bases). This CDR3 region has 15 residues. Germline assignment: CDR1 KGHSH and CDR2 LQKENI. Trimming stripped 3 bases from V and 11 bases from J, with 17 bases between. The CDR3 bases are TGTGCCAGCTCACCTCAGGGGCCGGGGGGTCCACCCCTCCACTTT. This encodes CASSPQGPGGPPLHF.

The V and J genes are TRBV5-4 and TRBJ1-2; no reliable D call. Per the germline V gene, CDR1 is SGHNT and CDR2 is YYREEE (reference sequence). V lost 0 bases to trimming and J lost 10 bases, with 7 bases between them. This CDR3 spans 11 amino acids. The CDR3 coding sequence is TGTGCCAGCAGCTTGGTGGGGATCTACACCTTC. It encodes CASSLVGIYTF.

V usage is TRBV7-2 and J usage is TRBJ2-7, with D maybe TRBD2 (5 bases). This CDR3 is 14 amino acids long. The ends were cut back, 4 bases at V and 3 bases at J, with 13 bases in the middle. The germline V gene encodes CDR1 SGHTA and CDR2 FQGNSA. The CDR3 loop is CASSSQNGVYEQYF. CDR3 sequence (DNA): TGTGCCAGCAGCTCCCAAAACGGGGTCTACGAGCAGTACTTC.

The chain has TRBV5-8 and TRBJ2-1, with 7 bases fitting TRBD1. Germline V gene sequence: CDR1 SGHTS, CDR2 YDEGEE. After removal of 2 bases from V and 8 bases from J, the junction contained 10 bases not matched to a gene. The CDR3 loop spans 15 amino acids. CDR3 nucleotides: TGTGCCAGCAGCTTAGGTACAGGGGTGGCGGATGAGCAGTTCTTC. It yields the protein CASSLGTGVADEQFF.

The rearrangement joins TRBV29-1 to TRBJ2-5; no clear D gene. Germline assignment: CDR1 SQVTM and CDR2 ANQGSEA. Trimming removed 4 bases at V and 2 bases at J, with 11 bases between. This CDR3 region has 13 residues. The CDR3 DNA reads as TGCAGCGTTGGTAGGACGCTACAAGAGACCCAGTACTTC. Amino acid sequence: CSVGRTLQETQYF.

A word on this clone: This specimen includes other DNA sequences encoding the same CDR3. The V gene is TRBV7-3, the J gene TRBJ2-2; 9 positions agree with TRBD1. Trimming took 5 bases from V and 4 from J; bases not matched to a gene: 5. Germline CDR1 reads SGHTA; CDR2 reads FQGTGA. The CDR3 loop spans 15 amino acids. Written as DNA, the CDR3 is TGTGCCAGCAGCCCCGGGACAGGGACCACCGGGGAGCTGTTTTTT. Its protein product is CASSPGTGTTGELFF.

The rearrangement links TRBV29-1 to TRBJ2-1; TRBD1 might be the D (7 bases). The germline V gene encodes CDR1 SQVTM and CDR2 ANQGSEA. The CDR3 covers 14 residues. The germline V and J ends were trimmed by 6 bases and 7 bases, with 19 bases remaining between them. CDR3 amino acids: CSVRTGGQGNEQFF. CDR3 sequence (DNA): TGCAGCGTCCGGACAGGAGGGCAAGGGAATGAGCAGTTCTTC.

The chain recombines TRBV19 with TRBJ2-2, with 8 bases lining up with TRBD1. CDR1 is LNHDA, CDR2 SQIVND, per germline (reference sequence). With V trimmed by 4 bases and J by 2 bases, 9 bases remained unmatched. The CDR3 sequence is 17 residues long. This CDR3 reads CASSKDRAIANTGELFF. The CDR3 coding sequence is TGTGCCAGTAGTAAGGACAGGGCGATTGCTAACACCGGGGAGCTGTTTTTT.

The chain couples TRBV10-3 to TRBJ1-5, with D unclear. This CDR3 has 13 residues. CDR1 and CDR2 from the germline V gene are ENHRY and SYGVKD. V lost 10 bases and J 5 bases, leaving 15 bases between the germline ends. The DNA for the CDR3 is TGTGCCACGTCCACGGAGTGGGATCAGCCCCAGCATTTT. This sequence encodes CATSTEWDQPQHF.

This rearrangement joins TRBV29-1 to TRBJ2-5; D ambiguous. The germline CDR1 and CDR2 sequences are SQVTM and ANQGSEA. The CDR3 spans 10 residues. Trimming removed 4 bases from V and 2 bases from J, with 2 bases in between. The CDR3 bases are TGCAGCGTTGGACAAGAGACCCAGTACTTC. It specifies CSVGQETQYF.

The rearrangement uses TRBV3-1 (or the pseudogene TRBV3-2) and TRBJ1-6; the D is unclear. The germline V gene encodes CDR1 LGHDT and CDR2 YNNKEL (reference sequence). The V end lost 4 bases, the J end lost 5 bases, and 15 bases lay between the germline ends. The CDR3 runs 16 residues. The CDR3, as DNA: TGTGCCAGCAGCCCCAAGGGCGTGGCAGATAATTCACCCCTCCACTTT. Its translation: CASSPKGVADNSPLHF.

V and J are TRBV6-1 and TRBJ1-5, with D unclear. Between the trimmed V and J ends, which lost 1 base and 3 bases, there was a span of 7 bases. CDR1 and CDR2 (germline): MNHNS, SASEGT. CDR3 length: 14 amino acids. CDR3 region: CASSEVRTNQPQHF. For the CDR3, the DNA is TGTGCCAGCAGTGAAGTCCGGACCAATCAGCCCCAGCATTTT.

This chain links TRBV6-5 with TRBJ1-2; weak D call: TRBD1 (5 bases). The germline V gene encodes CDR1 MNHEY and CDR2 SVGAGI. This CDR3 contains 11 residues. V was shortened by 5 bases and J by 13 bases, with 14 bases between the two germline ends. CDR3 in DNA: TGTGCCAGCAGTACCCCAGGGTTCTGCACCTTC. Translated, it gives CASSTPGFCTF.

The sample holds one count of this clone. This chain connects TRBV7-8 to TRBJ2-7, with 7 bases that match TRBD1. J lost 1 base, V lost 5 bases, and 5 bases had no gene match. Germline CDR1 reads SGHVS; CDR2 reads FQNEAQ. CDR3 length: 14 residues. DNA for the CDR3: TGTGCCAGCAGCGAAGGGGGCAGATCCTACGAGCAGTACTTC. Its protein product is CASSEGGRSYEQYF. Complete variable domain (other parts from reference TRBV7-8 and TRBJ2-7): GAGVSQSPRYKVAKRGQDVALRCDPISGHVSLFWYQQALGQGPEFLTYFQNEAQLDKSGLPSDRFFAERPEGSVSTLKIQRTQQEDSAVYLCASSEGGRSYEQYFGPGTRLTVT.

The gene calls are TRBV2 and TRBJ1-5; a possible D gene is TRBD1 (6 bases). CDR3 length: 14 residues. Looked up from germline, CDR1 is SNHLY and CDR2 is FYNNEI. V was pared by 8 bases and J by 7 bases, with 18 bases between. In DNA form, the CDR3 reads TGTGCCAGCGGGAACCGACAGGCGGGACAGCCCCAGCATTTT. Translation gives CASGNRQAGQPQHF.

The CDR3 nucleotides are TGTGCCAGCAGTTACTCGACTGATGAAAAACTGTTTTTT. This encodes CASSYSTDEKLFF. This chain joins TRBV6-2 or TRBV6-3 and TRBJ1-4; D is uncertain. Germline assignment: CDR1 MNHEY and CDR2 SVGEGT. This CDR3 region has 13 residues. Trimming cost V 0 bases and J 6 bases, with 5 bases left between them.

This chain connects TRBV28 to TRBJ1-2, with TRBD1 identical over 8 bases. Germline V CDR1 and CDR2: MDHEN, SYDVKM. The junction had 9 bases not matched to a gene; V was cut back by 5 bases and J by 7 bases. The CDR3 covers 14 residues. The CDR3 region is CASSEGQVPSGYTF. The CDR3 coding sequence is TGTGCCAGCAGTGAGGGACAGGTCCCCTCTGGCTACACCTTC.

This clone was picked up a small number of times. The gene calls are TRBV24-1 and TRBJ2-1, with a tentative D call TRBD1 (6 bases). CDR3 length equals 18 residues. The V gene lost 5 bases and the J gene lost 2 bases, with 21 bases spanning the gap. Germline assignment: CDR1 KGHDR and CDR2 SFDVKD. The CDR3 sequence is CATSVEPTGQLPYNEQFF. CDR3 sequence (DNA): TGTGCCACCAGTGTTGAACCCACCGGACAGCTTCCCTACAATGAGCAGTTCTTC.

The chain recombines TRBV11-2 with TRBJ2-1; D is ambiguous. This CDR3 spans 13 amino acids. The germline CDR1 and CDR2 sequences are SGHAT and FQNNGV. V was trimmed by 0 bases and J by 8 bases, leaving 8 bases between them. Written as DNA, the CDR3 is TGTGCCAGCAGCTTAGATGTGGGTGATGAGCAGTTCTTC. Translating gives CASSLDVGDEQFF.

The rearrangement uses TRBV18 and TRBJ2-5, with D hard to call. V lost 4 bases and J 0 bases, leaving 6 bases between the germline ends. The CDR3 runs to 13 residues. The germline V gene has CDR1 KGHSH and CDR2 LQKENI. The CDR3 DNA reads TGTGCCAGCTCACTACCGGACCAAGAGACCCAGTACTTC. This codes for CASSLPDQETQYF.